One TCR beta chain is described in this entry. J lost 4 bases, V lost 7 bases, and 11 bases had no gene match. The CDR3 is 15 amino acids. Germline V gene data show CDR1 as MDHEN and CDR2 as SYDVKM. This sample is part of a study of metastatic and nonmetastatic thyroid tumors. About the research overall: Blood and tumor or nodule tissue repertoires from malignant and benign thyroid patients were compared.

Original handling: Built for papillary thyroid cancer, a distant-metastasis classifier drew on CDR3 differences across clinicopathological groups. TCRdb re-analyzed the PCR reads through MiXCR. None of the V and J calls come from the authors' own analysis; TCRdb made them. The sample holds about 26,000 clones; about 15% are singletons and the top ten take 2.5% to 3.5%. Each patient went into thyroid surgery without having received any treatment. The receptor was derived from a female donor with papillary thyroid cancer or a benign thyroid nodule (not recorded which). Some clones in this sample may be carry-over from other donors' samples. The rearrangement links TRBV28 to TRBJ1-2; 8 nucleotides agree with TRBD1. The sequencing sample was made of blood. The CDR3 reads CASTPGTGRTYGYTF. As DNA, the CDR3 is TGTGCCAGCACCCCGGGGACAGGCCGTACCTATGGCTACACCTTC.